The next 11 T cell receptor beta chains were all read from a single sample in a study of blood T cell repertoires in COVID-19. TCRdb's copy holds only in-frame clones and misses some; the assay was immunoSEQ multiplex PCR. This sample has a few hundred thousand clones, with 80% to 90% found just once. The sequenced sample was PBMCs or T cells enriched from blood (not recorded which). All receptors derive from a man between 18 and 29 years old who had recovered from COVID-19.

This sequence joins TRBV28 and TRBJ1-2, with 7 bases lining up with TRBD1. The J segment lost 4 bases and the V segment lost 6 bases, leaving 11 bases of the junction unmatched. The CDR3 is 15 residues long. Germline CDR1 reads MDHEN; CDR2 reads SYDVKM. The CDR3 region is CASRPRDSSTYGYTF. For the CDR3, the DNA is TGTGCCAGCAGGCCGCGGGACAGCTCGACCTATGGCTACACCTTC.

The chain carries TRBV28 and TRBJ1-1; 8 nucleotides match TRBD1. V lost 8 bases and J lost 0; bases outside the gene matches: 11. Germline assignment: CDR1 MDHEN and CDR2 SYDVKM. The CDR3 has 16 residues. This CDR3 reads CASPKDRALVNTEAFF. CDR3 bases: TGTGCCAGCCCTAAGGACAGGGCTCTGGTGAACACTGAAGCTTTCTTT.

This chain uses TRBV7-9 with TRBJ1-2, with TRBD1 identical over 7 bases. J gave up 2 bases and V 3 bases, and 9 bases lay outside the gene matches. The CDR3 is 16 residues long. CDR1 and CDR2 (germline): SEHNR, FQNEAQ (reference sequence). The CDR3: CASSFLSRTGNYGYTF. DNA for the CDR3: TGTGCCAGCAGCTTCTTATCTCGGACAGGAAACTATGGCTACACCTTC. Together with reference TRBV7-9 and TRBJ1-2, the CDR3 gives the full variable domain: DTGVSQNPRHKITKRGQNVTFRCDPISEHNRLYWYRQTLGQGPEFLTYFQNEAQLEKSRLLSDRFSAERPKGSFSTLEIQRTEQGDSAMYLCASSFLSRTGNYGYTFGSGTRLTVV.

This clone has more than one count but fewer than ten. The V call is TRBV6-5, the J call TRBJ1-5; D is possibly TRBD1 (5 bases). Trimming took off 2 bases at V and 6 bases at J, with 8 bases between the two ends. This CDR3 comprises 13 residues. Germline CDR1 and CDR2: MNHEY and SVGAGI. Written as DNA, the CDR3 is TGTGCCAGCAGTTACGACAGTATTCAGCCCCAGCATTTT. It yields the protein CASSYDSIQPQHF.

This sequence joins TRBV5-1 and TRBJ2-3, with TRBD1 matching over 8 bases. Germline V gene data show CDR1 as SGHRS and CDR2 as YFSETQ. CDR3 length: 18 residues. J was trimmed by 1 base and V by 2 bases; bases with no gene match: 12. CDR3 loop: CASSFRQGFPRRTDTQYF. The CDR3 coding sequence is TGCGCCAGCAGCTTTCGACAGGGGTTCCCTCGCCGCACAGATACGCAGTATTTT.

This chain links TRBV27 with TRBJ2-5; maybe TRBD1 (6 bases). Germline V gene lookup returns CDR1 MNHEY and CDR2 SMNVEV (reference sequence). Trimming took 2 bases from V and 5 from J, leaving 9 bases between them. The CDR3 spans 13 residues. The CDR3 spells CASSLQGRETQYF. The CDR3 DNA reads as TGTGCCAGCAGTTTACAGGGGCGGGAGACCCAGTACTTC.

The rearrangement links TRBV6-6 to TRBJ1-2, with a weak D call TRBD1 (6 bases). The CDR3 sequence is 13 residues long. Trimming shortened V by 5 bases and J by 8 bases, and 15 bases separated the two germline ends. From germline, CDR1 is MNHNY and CDR2 SVGAGI (reference sequence). The CDR3 sequence is CASSAQTGLGYTF. For the CDR3, the DNA is TGTGCCAGCAGTGCCCAAACAGGGTTAGGCTACACCTTC.

The chain couples TRBV11-3 to TRBJ2-2, with no clear D. The CDR3 has 12 amino acids. The germline V gene has CDR1 SGHNT and CDR2 YENEEA. Trimming cost V 11 bases and J 1 base, with 8 bases left between them. The CDR3 reads CAVRGNTGELFF. The CDR3 bases are TGTGCCGTCCGAGGGAACACCGGGGAGCTGTTTTTT.

The V gene is TRBV5-5, the J gene TRBJ1-2, with D maybe TRBD1 (5 bases). CDR1 and CDR2 from the germline V gene are SGHKS and YYEKEE (reference sequence). The CDR3 covers 13 residues. V dropped 4 bases and J dropped 8 bases, with 15 bases sitting between them. CDR3 DNA sequence: TGTGCCAGCAGCATGACAGTTAATGGCGGCTACACCTTC. This encodes CASSMTVNGGYTF.

The chain recombines TRBV4-1 with TRBJ2-3; tentatively, D is TRBD1 (5 bases). The V end lost 0 bases, the J end lost 10 bases, and 14 bases lay between the germline ends. Germline CDR1 is MGHRA and CDR2 is YSYEKL. The CDR3 sequence is 14 residues long. CDR3 region: CASSQDSGPGAQYF. In DNA form, the CDR3 reads TGCGCCAGCAGCCAAGATTCAGGGCCCGGTGCGCAGTATTTT.

The rearrangement uses TRBV6-6 and TRBJ1-1; tentative D call: TRBD1 (5 bases). Germline V CDR1 and CDR2: MNHNY, SVGAGI (reference sequence). V lost 2 bases and J 1 base, leaving 11 bases between the germline ends. The CDR3 sequence is 15 residues long. CDR3 coding DNA: TGTGCCAGCAGTTACCCTGGGGCGAGGAACACTGAAGCTTTCTTT. Its protein is CASSYPGARNTEAFF.